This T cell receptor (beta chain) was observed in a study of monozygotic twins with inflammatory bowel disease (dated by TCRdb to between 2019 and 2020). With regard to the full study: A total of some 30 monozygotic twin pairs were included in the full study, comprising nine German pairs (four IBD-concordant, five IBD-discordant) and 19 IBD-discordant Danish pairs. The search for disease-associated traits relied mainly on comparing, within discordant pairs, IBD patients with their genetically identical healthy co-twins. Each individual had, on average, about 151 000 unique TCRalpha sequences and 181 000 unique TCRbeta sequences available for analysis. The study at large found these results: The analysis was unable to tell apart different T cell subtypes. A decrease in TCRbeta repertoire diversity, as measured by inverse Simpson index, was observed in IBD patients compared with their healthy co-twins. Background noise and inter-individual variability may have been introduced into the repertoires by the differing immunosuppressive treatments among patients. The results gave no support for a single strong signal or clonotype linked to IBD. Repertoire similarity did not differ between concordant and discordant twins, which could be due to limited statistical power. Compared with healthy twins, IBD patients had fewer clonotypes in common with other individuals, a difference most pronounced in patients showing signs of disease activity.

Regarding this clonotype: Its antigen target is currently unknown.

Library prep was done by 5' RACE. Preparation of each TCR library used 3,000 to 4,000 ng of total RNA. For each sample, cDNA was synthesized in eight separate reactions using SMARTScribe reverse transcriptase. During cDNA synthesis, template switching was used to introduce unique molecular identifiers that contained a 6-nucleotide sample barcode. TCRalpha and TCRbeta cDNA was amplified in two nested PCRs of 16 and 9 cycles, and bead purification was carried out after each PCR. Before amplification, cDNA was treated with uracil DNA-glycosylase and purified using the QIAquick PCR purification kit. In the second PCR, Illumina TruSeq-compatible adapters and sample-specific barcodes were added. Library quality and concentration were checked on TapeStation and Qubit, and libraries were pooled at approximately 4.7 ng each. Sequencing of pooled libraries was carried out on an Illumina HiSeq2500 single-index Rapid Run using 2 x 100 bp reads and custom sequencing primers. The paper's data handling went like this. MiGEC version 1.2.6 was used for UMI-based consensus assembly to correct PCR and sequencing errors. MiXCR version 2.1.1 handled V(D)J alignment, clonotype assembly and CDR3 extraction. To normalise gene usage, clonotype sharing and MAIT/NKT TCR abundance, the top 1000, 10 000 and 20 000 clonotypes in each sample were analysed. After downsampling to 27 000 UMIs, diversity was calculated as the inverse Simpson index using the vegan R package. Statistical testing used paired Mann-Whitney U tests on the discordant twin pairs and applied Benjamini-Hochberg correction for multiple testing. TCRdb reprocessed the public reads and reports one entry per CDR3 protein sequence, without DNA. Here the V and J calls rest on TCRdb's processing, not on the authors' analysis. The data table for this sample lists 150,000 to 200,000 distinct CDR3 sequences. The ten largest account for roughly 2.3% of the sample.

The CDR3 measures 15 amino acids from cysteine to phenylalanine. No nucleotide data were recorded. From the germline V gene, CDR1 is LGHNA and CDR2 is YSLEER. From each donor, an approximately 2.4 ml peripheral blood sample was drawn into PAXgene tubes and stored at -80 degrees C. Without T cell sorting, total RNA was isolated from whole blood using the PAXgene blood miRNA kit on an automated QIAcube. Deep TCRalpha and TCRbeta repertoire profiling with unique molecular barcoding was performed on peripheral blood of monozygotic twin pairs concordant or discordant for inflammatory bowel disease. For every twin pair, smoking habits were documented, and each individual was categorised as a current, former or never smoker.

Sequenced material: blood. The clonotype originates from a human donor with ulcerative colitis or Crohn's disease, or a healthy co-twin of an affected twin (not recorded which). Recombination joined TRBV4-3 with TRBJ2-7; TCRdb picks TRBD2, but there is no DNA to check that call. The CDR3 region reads CASSLGTSGGYEQYF.